These 30 T cell receptor beta chains came from one sample sequenced in a study of CD8 T cells in ankylosing spondylitis. Study-level results: One TCR beta motif, made up of roughly eight highly homologous variants, appeared characteristic of ankylosing spondylitis blood.

No antigen has been assigned to these receptors. TCRdb used MiXCR to reprocess the 5' RACE reads, holding one entry per CDR3 protein. Among fewer than 550,000 distinct CDR3 sequences, over 4% were seen once, and the ten largest hold roughly 3.5%. The material sequenced was blood, either unsorted or a sorted T cell fraction (not recorded which). These receptors came from a male donor with ankylosing spondylitis.

This clonotype appeared many times. The chain employs TRBV7-2 and TRBJ1-1, with a weak D call TRBD1 (6 bases). Germline values: CDR1 SGHTA, CDR2 FQGNSA. V lost 4 bases, J lost 5 bases, and 17 bases lay in between. CDR3 length: 15 residues. CDR3 region: CASSSTTFQGTEAFF. The DNA for the CDR3 is TGTGCCAGCAGCTCAACAACCTTCCAGGGGACTGAAGCTTTCTTT.

This clonotype was seen more than once but under ten times. The genes are TRBV7-9 and TRBJ2-5; 10 bases fit TRBD2. The CDR3 sequence is 16 residues long. Germline trimming cut 3 bases from V and 5 bases from J; bases unmatched to any gene: 9. Per germline, CDR1 SEHNR and CDR2 FQNEAQ (reference sequence). CDR3 bases: TGTGCCAGCAGCTTGACGGGACTAGCGAGCCGGGAGACCCAGTACTTC. It encodes CASSLTGLASRETQYF.

This sequence joins TRBV6-2 or TRBV6-3 and TRBJ2-3; 9 bases line up with TRBD2. The germline gives CDR1 MNHEY, CDR2 SVGEGT. V gave up 8 bases and J gave up 5 bases; unmatched junction bases: 11. The CDR3 runs 15 residues. CDR3 amino acids: CASGGVAGDEDTQYF. The DNA for the CDR3 is TGTGCCAGCGGGGGGGTAGCGGGAGACGAAGATACGCAGTATTTT.

In this sample, this clonotype turned up many times. The chain has TRBV7-2 and TRBJ2-6, with a tentative D call TRBD2 (6 bases). The germline gives CDR1 SGHTA, CDR2 FQGNSA. V lost 5 bases, J lost 2 bases, and 16 bases lay in between. This CDR3 is built from 17 residues. The CDR3 spells CASSMGGRTPGANVLTF. The CDR3, as DNA: TGTGCCAGCAGCATGGGGGGACGGACCCCTGGGGCCAACGTCCTGACTTTC.

This clonotype was found many times. V and J are TRBV25-1 and TRBJ2-4, with D possibly matching TRBD2 (6 bases). V lost 3 bases, J lost 5 bases, and 8 bases lay in between. CDR3 length: 13 residues. Germline V gene lookup returns CDR1 MGHDK and CDR2 SYGVNS. The CDR3 protein is CASSDKRENIQYF. The CDR3 DNA is TGTGCCAGCAGTGATAAGCGGGAAAACATTCAGTACTTC.

Note on this clonotype: At one end the junction does not follow the germline gene, possibly because of a read error. V gene TRBV12-3 or TRBV12-4 combines with J gene TRBJ1-5; 8 bases align to TRBD1. The CDR3 contains 14 residues. CDR3 region: CATSLGRGHGPQHF. The CDR3 DNA sequence: TGTGCCACCAGTTTAGGCAGGGGGCATGGGCCCCAGCATTTT.

The table lists this clonotype with many counts. The chain carries TRBV25-1 and TRBJ1-4; D not resolved. This CDR3 spans 12 amino acids. The germline CDR1 and CDR2 sequences are MGHDK and SYGVNS. The germline V and J ends were trimmed by 3 bases and 7 bases, with 6 bases remaining between them. The CDR3, as DNA: TGTGCCAGCAGTGATCGGGGTGAAAAACTGTTTTTT. Its protein is CASSDRGEKLFF.

This clonotype came up many times. This chain's CDR3 is CSVEKGATGELFF. The CDR3 nucleotides are TGCAGCGTTGAAAAAGGGGCAACCGGGGAGCTGTTTTTT. This sequence joins TRBV29-1 and TRBJ2-2, with D possibly being TRBD1 (5 bases). The CDR3 has 13 amino acids. The V and J ends lost 2 bases and 5 bases respectively, with 9 bases between them. Germline V lookup: CDR1 SQVTM, CDR2 ANQGSEA.

This clonotype was seen many times. The chain is built from TRBV20-1 and TRBJ1-1; TRBD1 agrees at 8 bases. The CDR3 is 13 amino acids. Trimming cost V 5 bases and J 11 bases; bases outside gene matches: 13. The germline CDR1 and CDR2 sequences are DFQATT and SNEGSKA (reference sequence). This CDR3 reads CSAPDRVSLRAFF. In DNA form, the CDR3 reads TGCAGTGCTCCGGACAGGGTCTCTTTACGGGCTTTCTTT.

This clonotype was seen repeatedly, ten times or more. This chain joins TRBV5-1 and TRBJ2-1; D unclear. Trimming stripped 7 bases from V and 4 bases from J, with 6 bases between. Germline loops: CDR1 SGHRS, CDR2 YFSETQ. The CDR3 has 11 residues. The CDR3: CASFEYNEQFF. In DNA, the CDR3 is TGCGCCAGCTTCGAGTACAATGAGCAGTTCTTC.

The sample holds many counts of this clonotype. The chain employs TRBV7-2 and TRBJ2-3; TRBD2 might be the D (5 bases). The germline gives CDR1 SGHTA, CDR2 FQGNSA. V gave up 4 bases and J gave up 9 bases, with 14 bases separating them. The CDR3 is 13 amino acids. The CDR3 sequence is CASSSPGIGTQYF. For the CDR3, the DNA is TGTGCCAGCAGCTCCCCGGGGATAGGGACGCAGTATTTT.

This clonotype came up many times. The chain recombines TRBV20-1 with TRBJ1-1; tentatively, D is TRBD1 (5 bases). CDR1 and CDR2 (germline): DFQATT, SNEGSKA (reference sequence). The CDR3 is made up of 12 amino acids. The V gene lost 4 bases and the J gene lost 4 bases, with 10 bases spanning the gap. The CDR3 nucleotides read TGCAGTGCTAACACCGGGGCCACTGAAGCTTTCTTT. It specifies CSANTGATEAFF.

This clonotype was detected only a few times. This chain uses TRBV28 with TRBJ2-7, with TRBD1 matching 7 bases. In germline, CDR1 is MDHEN, CDR2 SYDVKM. There are 15 residues in the CDR3. V gave up 8 bases and J gave up 3 bases; unmatched junction bases: 13. The CDR3 region is CASRYLPGQIYEQYF. The CDR3 region has the DNA TGTGCCAGCCGTTACCTCCCGGGACAGATCTACGAGCAGTACTTC.

This clonotype was detected ten times or more. In nucleotides, the CDR3 is TGTGCCAGCGTACAGGGGTTACTAAACACCATATATTTT. Protein product: CASVQGLLNTIYF. This chain connects TRBV6-1 to TRBJ1-3, with TRBD1 identical over 7 bases. From germline, CDR1 is MNHNS and CDR2 SASEGT. The CDR3 consists of 13 residues. Unmatched junction bases numbered 7, after V lost 8 bases and J lost 6 bases.

This clonotype was counted at least ten times. The chain couples TRBV12-3 or TRBV12-4 to TRBJ2-5; 12 nucleotides agree with TRBD2. This CDR3 contains 15 residues. The junction had 8 bases not matched to a gene; V was cut back by 8 bases and J by 4 bases. In DNA form, the CDR3 reads TGTGCCAGCGGGAGGACTAGCGGGACTTCAGAGACCCAGTACTTC. Protein: CASGRTSGTSETQYF.

This clonotype was counted many times. V and J are TRBV5-1 and TRBJ2-3; D not resolved. Trimming pared 6 bases from V and 3 bases from J, leaving 14 bases between. Germline CDR1 reads SGHRS; CDR2 reads YFSETQ. CDR3 length: 14 amino acids. The CDR3 coding sequence is TGCGCCAGCACCCCTGGGCAGTCGACAGATACGCAGTATTTT. As protein: CASTPGQSTDTQYF.

At least ten counts were recorded for this clonotype. V usage is TRBV5-1 and J usage is TRBJ2-7; a weak D match, TRBD2 (7 bases). The germline CDR1 and CDR2 sequences are SGHRS and YFSETQ. This CDR3 has 15 amino acids. The germline V and J ends were trimmed by 3 bases and 4 bases, with 17 bases remaining between them. The CDR3: CASSSLRGGSYEQYF. Here the CDR3 DNA reads TGCGCCAGCAGCTCACTAAGGGGGGGCAGTTACGAGCAGTACTTC.

There are many counts of this clonotype. The V gene is TRBV5-1, the J gene TRBJ2-1; TRBD2 matches at 8 bases. The V segment lost 1 base and the J segment 4 bases; nucleotides outside the gene matches: 4. There are 15 residues in the CDR3. Germline loops: CDR1 SGHRS, CDR2 YFSETQ. The CDR3 loop reads CASSLSGGGYNEQFF. In DNA, the CDR3 is TGCGCCAGCAGCTTGTCGGGGGGGGGATACAATGAGCAGTTCTTC.

This clonotype was detected many times. The chain couples TRBV20-1 to TRBJ2-3; 9 positions match TRBD2. The CDR3 length is 16 residues. The V segment lost 1 base and the J segment 1 base; nucleotides outside the gene matches: 6. CDR1 is DFQATT, CDR2 SNEGSKA, per germline (reference sequence). CDR3 amino acids: CSARVGAGGRTDTQYF. CDR3 in DNA: TGCAGTGCTAGAGTTGGCGCGGGGGGGCGCACAGATACGCAGTATTTT.

In this sample, this clonotype turned up many times. This rearrangement joins TRBV25-1 to TRBJ2-7, with 10 bases identical to TRBD2. Germline V gene lookup returns CDR1 MGHDK and CDR2 SYGVNS. CDR3 length: 13 residues. The V and J ends lost 8 bases and 7 bases, in that order; junction bases with no gene match: 8. CDR3 sequence reads: CASLSGGAREQYF. The CDR3 coding sequence is TGTGCCAGCCTAAGCGGGGGGGCGCGTGAGCAGTACTTC.

The sample holds many counts of this clonotype. CDR3 residues: CASSPGPFTDTQYF. The CDR3 DNA sequence: TGTGCCAGCAGCCCTGGACCCTTCACAGATACGCAGTATTTT. V is TRBV5-5 and J is TRBJ2-3; no clear D. Between the trimmed V and J ends, which lost 4 bases and 2 bases, there was a span of 11 bases. The germline gives CDR1 SGHKS, CDR2 YYEKEE (reference sequence). The CDR3 consists of 14 residues. Complete variable domain (other parts from reference TRBV5-5 and TRBJ2-3): DAGVTQSPTHLIKTRGQQVTLRCSPISGHKSVSWYQQVLGQGPQFIFQYYEKEERGRGNFPDRFSARQFPNYSSELNVNALLLGDSALYLCASSPGPFTDTQYFGPGTRLTVL.

This clonotype showed up many times. The chain has TRBV7-2 and TRBJ2-7; TRBD1 is a possible D gene (5 bases). The CDR3 loop spans 12 amino acids. Germline loops: CDR1 SGHTA, CDR2 FQGNSA. V lost 5 bases and J 3 bases, leaving 8 bases between the germline ends. The CDR3 DNA follows: TGTGCCAGCAGCGAAAGGGGCTACGAGCAGTACTTC. Translation: CASSERGYEQYF.

This clonotype was picked up many times. The chain combines TRBV20-1 with TRBJ2-4; TRBD2 is a possible D gene (7 bases). Looked up from germline, CDR1 is DFQATT and CDR2 is SNEGSKA (reference sequence). With 3 bases removed from V and 7 bases from J, the gap between germline ends came to 16 bases. The length of the CDR3 is 14 residues. For the CDR3, the DNA is TGCAGTGCTAGGGTTTCCGGGGGGCTGAACATTCAGTACTTC. This translates into CSARVSGGLNIQYF.

This chain uses TRBV12-3 or TRBV12-4 with TRBJ2-2, with 7 bases lining up with TRBD1. V was clipped by 2 bases and J by 4 bases; unmatched bases: 4. The CDR3 spans 15 residues. CDR3 DNA sequence: TGTGCCAGCAGTTTAAAGGGGGCGGGCACCGGGGAGCTGTTTTTT. Protein sequence: CASSLKGAGTGELFF.

This clonotype has at least ten counts. The chain employs TRBV5-1 and TRBJ2-1; no clear D. Trimming stripped 4 bases from V and 0 bases from J, with 11 bases between. Germline V gene lookup returns CDR1 SGHRS and CDR2 YFSETQ. CDR3 length equals 15 residues. Here the CDR3 reads CASSGTVSSYNEQFF. The CDR3 nucleotides read TGCGCCAGCAGCGGCACCGTCAGCTCCTACAATGAGCAGTTCTTC.

This clonotype was detected many times. The chain employs TRBV7-9 and TRBJ2-3; 8 nucleotides agree with TRBD2. Germline-derived CDR1 and CDR2 are SEHNR and FQNEAQ (reference sequence). V was clipped by 6 bases and J by 2 bases; unmatched bases: 4. The CDR3 is made up of 14 amino acids. The CDR3 nucleotides read TGTGCCAGCAGACTAGGACTAGCCACAGATACGCAGTATTTT. Its protein is CASRLGLATDTQYF.

This clonotype was counted ten times or more. This chain joins TRBV15 and TRBJ1-2; D is undetermined. Trimming removed 0 bases at V and 8 bases at J, with 7 bases between. Germline V gives CDR1 LNHNV, CDR2 YYDKDF (reference sequence). The CDR3 has 12 residues. DNA of the CDR3: TGTGCCACCAGCAGAGATCTTACGGGCTACACCTTC. Translation: CATSRDLTGYTF.

This clonotype was recorded many times. This sequence joins TRBV10-3 and TRBJ2-7; D unclear. Germline CDR1 is ENHRY and CDR2 is SYGVKD. V lost 11 bases and J lost 5, with 13 bases in between. This CDR3 region has 11 residues. Written as DNA, the CDR3 is TGTGCCGCCTCTACGGGCAACGAGCAGTACTTC. It yields the protein CAASTGNEQYF.

The table lists this clonotype with many counts. The rearrangement links TRBV20-1 to TRBJ1-2; a possible D gene is TRBD1 (5 bases). CDR3 length equals 16 residues. Germline loops: CDR1 DFQATT, CDR2 SNEGSKA (reference sequence). The V gene lost 0 bases and the J gene lost 10 bases, with 24 bases spanning the gap. The DNA of the CDR3 is TGCAGTGCTAGAGACCAAACAGGAGAGAGCCCAAAGGTCTACACCTTC. This encodes CSARDQTGESPKVYTF.

V usage is TRBV5-1 and J usage is TRBJ2-6, with D perhaps assigned TRBD1 or TRBD2 (6 bases each). Trimming cost V 4 bases and J 12 bases, with 20 bases left between them. This CDR3 region has 15 residues. Per germline, CDR1 SGHRS and CDR2 YFSETQ. The CDR3 DNA sequence: TGCGCCAGCAGCCCGGGGGCCCCCGAGACCGGCGTCCTGACTTTC. Protein sequence: CASSPGAPETGVLTF. Full variable domain (rest looked up from reference TRBV5-1 and TRBJ2-6): KAGVTQTPRYLIKTRGQQVTLSCSPISGHRSVSWYQQTPGQGLQFLFEYFSETQRNKGNFPGRFSGRQFSNSRSEMNVSTLELGDSALYLCASSPGAPETGVLTFGAGSRLTVL.